These 2 T cell receptor beta chains were all obtained from the same sample, sequenced in a study of PD-1 blockade in classical Hodgkin lymphoma. Sequenced by immunoSEQ multiplex PCR; TCRdb stores in-frame clones only, minus some. Of about 100,000 clones listed, approximately 80% are singletons. There was relapse after autologous stem cell transplantation in every patient, and there was variation in brentuximab vedotin exposure. The source material was peripheral blood mononuclear cells (PBMCs), sampled at baseline. The receptors were gathered from a human donor with classical Hodgkin lymphoma.

This chain uses TRBV4-2 with TRBJ1-1; 12 bases are a match to TRBD1. This CDR3 has 18 amino acids. V lost 1 base and J lost 5; bases outside the gene matches: 11. Per the germline V gene, CDR1 is LGHNA and CDR2 is YNFKEQ. CDR3 DNA sequence: TGTGCCAGCAGCCAAGCGTCCGGGACAGGGGGCGTCGGGACTGAAGCTTTCTTT. This sequence encodes CASSQASGTGGVGTEAFF.

CDR3 protein: CASSPGTENEKLFF. The CDR3 coding sequence is TGTGCCAGCAGCCCCGGGACGGAGAATGAAAAACTGTTTTTT. J is TRBJ1-4 and V is TRBV2; maybe TRBD1 (5 bases). This CDR3 comprises 14 residues. V dropped 6 bases and J dropped 5 bases, with 13 bases sitting between them. The germline V gene encodes CDR1 SNHLY and CDR2 FYNNEI.